This T cell receptor beta chain was sequenced during a study of T-cell reconstitution after alpha-beta-depleted transplantation in children. Study results and caveats: The study reportedly traced alpha-beta T cells about two months after transplant to several hundred expanded graft clones.

With regard to this clonotype: The antigen remains undetermined.

Molecular barcoding with unique molecular identifiers was used for the TCRbeta library. TCRdb analysed the PCR reads with MiXCR anew, one entry per CDR3 protein. The sample consists of 700,000 to 950,000 distinct CDR3 sequences, under 20% of them appearing once. The J segment lost 2 bases and the V segment lost 4 bases, leaving 13 bases of the junction unmatched. This CDR3 has 17 residues. J is TRBJ2-7 and V is TRBV12-3 or TRBV12-4; 8 bases map to TRBD2. The TCR originated in a male patient between 10 and 17 years old who had a stem cell transplant for acute lymphoblastic leukemia, so the T cells may come from the graft donor. The sequencing used PBMCs, mostly from graft donor cells, collected 360 days after TCRalphabeta/CD19-depleted stem cell transplant. CDR3: CASSSASGSQTAYEQYF. The CDR3, as DNA: TGTGCCAGCAGTTCGGCTAGCGGGTCCCAAACCGCCTACGAGCAGTACTTC.